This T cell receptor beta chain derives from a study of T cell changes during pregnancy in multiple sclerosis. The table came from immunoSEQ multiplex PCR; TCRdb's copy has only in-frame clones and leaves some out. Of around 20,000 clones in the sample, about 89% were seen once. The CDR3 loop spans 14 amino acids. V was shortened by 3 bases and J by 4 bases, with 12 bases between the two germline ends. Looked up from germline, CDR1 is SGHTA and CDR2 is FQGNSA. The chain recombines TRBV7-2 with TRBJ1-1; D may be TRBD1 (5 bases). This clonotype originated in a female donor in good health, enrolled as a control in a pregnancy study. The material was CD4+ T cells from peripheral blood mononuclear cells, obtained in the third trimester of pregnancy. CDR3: CASSFQGYSTEAFF. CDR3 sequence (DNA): TGTGCCAGCAGCTTCCAGGGTTATAGCACTGAAGCTTTCTTT.